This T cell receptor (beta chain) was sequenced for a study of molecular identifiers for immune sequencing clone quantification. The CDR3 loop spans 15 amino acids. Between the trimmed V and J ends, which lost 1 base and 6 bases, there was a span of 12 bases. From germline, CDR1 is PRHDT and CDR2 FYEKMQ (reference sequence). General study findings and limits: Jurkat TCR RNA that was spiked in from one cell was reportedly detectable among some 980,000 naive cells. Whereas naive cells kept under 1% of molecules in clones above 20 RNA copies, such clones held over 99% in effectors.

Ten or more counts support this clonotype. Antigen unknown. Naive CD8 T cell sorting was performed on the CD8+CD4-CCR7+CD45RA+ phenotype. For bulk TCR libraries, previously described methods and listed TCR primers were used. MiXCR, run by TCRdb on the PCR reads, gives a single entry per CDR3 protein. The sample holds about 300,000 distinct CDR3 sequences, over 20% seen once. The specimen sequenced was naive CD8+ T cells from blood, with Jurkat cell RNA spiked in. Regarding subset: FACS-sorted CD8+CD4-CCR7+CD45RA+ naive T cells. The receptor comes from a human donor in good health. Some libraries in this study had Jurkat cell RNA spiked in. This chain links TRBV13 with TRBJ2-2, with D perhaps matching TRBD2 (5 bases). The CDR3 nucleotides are TGTGCCAGCAGCTTAGAGGGAGAGTCTGCCGGGGAGCTGTTTTTT. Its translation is CASSLEGESAGELFF.